This record concerns one T cell receptor (beta chain) sequence. This CDR3 is built from 14 residues. CDR1 WNHNN and CDR2 SYGVQD come from the germline V gene (reference sequence). Deletions cut 2 bases from V and 3 bases from J, with 9 bases between. The repertoire was sequenced with immunoSEQ multiplex PCR; TCRdb's copy has only in-frame clones and lacks some. Of over 55,000 clones listed, around 78% are singletons. This sample was taken from a study of radiation and T cells in renal cell carcinoma. Regarding time point: blood 2 weeks post-SBRT. Noted treatment: 15 Gy SBRT to primary tumor, nephrectomy 4 weeks later.

Sequenced here: blood, sampled from a patient whose treatment included radiotherapy and nephrectomy. The source is a man aged 55 to 70 with renal cell carcinoma. The gene calls are TRBV10-1 and TRBJ2-3, with a tentative D call TRBD1 (5 bases). CDR3 nucleotide sequence: TGCGCCAGCAGTGAGATCCAGGGAACAGATACGCAGTATTTT. This codes for CASSEIQGTDTQYF.